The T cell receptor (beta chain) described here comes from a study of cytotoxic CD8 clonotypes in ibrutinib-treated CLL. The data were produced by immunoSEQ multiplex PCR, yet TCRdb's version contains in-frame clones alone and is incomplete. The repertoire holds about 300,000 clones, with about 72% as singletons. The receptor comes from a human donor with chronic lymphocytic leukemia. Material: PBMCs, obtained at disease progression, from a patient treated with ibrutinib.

The CDR3 loop is CASSIARDRVDETQYF. CDR3 bases: TGTGCCAGCAGTATCGCCCGGGACAGGGTTGATGAGACCCAGTACTTC. This sequence joins TRBV27 and TRBJ2-5; 9 nucleotides line up with TRBD1. This CDR3 is 16 amino acids long. The V and J ends lost 5 bases and 5 bases, in that order; junction bases with no gene match: 12. In germline, CDR1 is MNHEY, CDR2 SMNVEV (reference sequence).